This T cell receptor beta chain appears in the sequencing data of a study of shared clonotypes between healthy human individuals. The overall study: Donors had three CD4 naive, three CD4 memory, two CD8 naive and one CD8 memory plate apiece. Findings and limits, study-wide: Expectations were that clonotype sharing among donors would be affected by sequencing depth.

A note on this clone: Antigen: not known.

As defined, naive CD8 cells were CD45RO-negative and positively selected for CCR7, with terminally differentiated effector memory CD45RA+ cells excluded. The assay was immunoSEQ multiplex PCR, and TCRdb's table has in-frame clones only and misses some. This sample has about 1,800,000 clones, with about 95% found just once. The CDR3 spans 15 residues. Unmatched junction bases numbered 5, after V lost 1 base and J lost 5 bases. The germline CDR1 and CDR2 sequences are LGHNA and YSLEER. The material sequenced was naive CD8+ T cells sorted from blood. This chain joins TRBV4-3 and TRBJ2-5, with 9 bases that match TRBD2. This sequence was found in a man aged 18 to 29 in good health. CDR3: CASSQVASGVETQYF. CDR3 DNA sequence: TGCGCCAGCAGCCAAGTTGCTAGCGGGGTGGAGACCCAGTACTTC.